This record covers a single T cell receptor (beta chain). This clone was seen only once. What antigen it recognizes has not been identified. Base quality data are lacking; no much larger clone is found one base away. The germline V gene provides CDR1 MGHRA and CDR2 YSYEKL. V and J are truncated by 8 bases and 5 bases respectively, leaving an intervening sequence of 18 bases. The CDR3 holds 14 amino acids from the cysteine to the phenylalanine. Only the CDR3 portion is preserved as DNA: 42 bases, with reading frame beginning at the first base. The receptor library was made with the immunoSEQ multiplex PCR assay. A mixture of 60 forward primers for TCR Vbeta segments and 13 reverse primers for TCR Jbeta segments was used in the multiplex PCR. The CDR3 region of rearranged TCR beta genes was amplified from genomic DNA with a multiplex PCR assay. The Illumina HiSeq System was used to sequence the amplified TCR beta libraries as 87-base-pair reads. Regarding the original processing steps: Across the 500 to 700 repertoires, a later analysis counted tens of millions of unique TCR beta chains, roughly 11 million of which were shared by at least two donors. A nearest-neighbor algorithm error-corrected the raw reads and collapsed the reads into unique sequences, merging closely related sequences to remove PCR and sequencing errors. CDR3 sequences were aligned to IMGT reference sequences to assign V, D and J gene segments. Each retained sequence needed at least a six-nucleotide match to both a V gene segment and a J gene segment. A rearrangement was called productive if the CDR3 had no stop codons and remained in frame with V and J, and every other rearrangement was called non-productive. CDR3 was defined by IMGT convention, running from the second conserved V-encoded cysteine to the conserved J-encoded phenylalanine. In an earlier analysis of 500 to 650 of the donors, sequences lacking an unambiguous match to a single V gene segment were excluded. In an earlier analysis of around 600 of the donors, V segments were called functional above 56.7% productive rearrangements and were called segregating when the between-donor standard deviation exceeded 5%. A statistical classification framework was built for diagnosing cytomegalovirus status from the catalog of TCR beta chain sequences. A later analysis assigned V and J genes by comparing TCR nucleotide sequences with IMGT/GENE-DB human TR gene sequences. In a later analysis, CDR3 sequences and most-parsimonious VDJ recombination scenarios were assigned using the TCRdist pipeline. In a later analysis, each TCR beta chain was defined by its CDR3 amino acid sequence together with its V-gene family, and reads without a unique V-gene family were excluded. To address suspected cross-contamination and a sequencing artifact, a later analysis removed under 600 highly shared, low-generation-probability nucleotide sequences. In a later analysis, a clonal expansion index was calculated for each public chain from normalized within-repertoire ranks of inferred template counts. Generation probabilities in a later analysis came from a VDJ recombination model fitted to out-of-frame rearrangements, and those results were checked against IGoR. In a later analysis, TCR-TCR, TCR-HLA and TCR-CMV co-occurrence was scored with hypergeometric tests, and a repertoire-size bias correction was applied to TCR pairs. A later analysis estimated false discovery rates by permuting HLA or CMV assignments 20 times. A later analysis grouped co-occurring TCRs with DBSCAN, adding TCRdist sequence similarity when clustering within HLA-allele-positive subsets. For co-occurrence clustering, repertoires with fewer than 30,000 or more than 120,000 public chains were excluded, along with about five repertoires with anomalous nucleotide sharing. The table comes from immuneACCESS by way of TCRdb, which keeps in-frame sequences with V and J called. Part of the clones is missing from these tables; in studies checked, under half for an unresolved V gene and the rest for unknown reasons. Clone size and the V and J calls come from that table; the DNA yielded D and trimming. This sample has around 100,000 clones in its table, and just under 85% of those were observed once. The top ten clonotypes cover approximately 5.6% of the sample.

The data were taken from a study of cytomegalovirus exposure and HLA in healthy donors (dated by TCRdb to 2016 to 2017). Study-wide context: An earlier analysis of some 550 of the donors reported 250 to 300 Gb of sequence data and 117 million unique TCR beta sequences from about 200 million T cells. To study patterns of TCR occurrence, a later analysis re-analyzed previously published TCR beta repertoires from hundreds of donors and added high-resolution HLA genotyping. A handful of DR-DQ haplotypes were handled as single units for association and clustering because linkage in the cohort was strong. On average, around 200,000 unique TCR beta nucleotide sequences were sequenced per donor among roughly 430 genotyped donors of the cohort, with roughly 19% of those sequences being non-productive. A later genetic analysis used genome-wide SNP genotypes for about 55% of the 666 donors, treating that subset as a discovery cohort. An earlier analysis of around 580 of the donors used high-throughput TCR beta sequencing to judge whether each TCR beta V gene segment behaved as functional or pseudogenic. An early release covering roughly 580 HLA-typed donors comprised 250 to 350 gigabases of sequencing data and tens of millions of unique TCR sequences. High-throughput TCR immunosequencing, statistical association of individual TCRs with disease status, and machine learning were combined to predict cytomegalovirus infection status. In the later analysis, no new phenotypic data were used to find candidate immune exposures; instead, reliance was placed on TCR beta sequences and their occurrence across donors. The T cell repertoires of 550 to 850 subjects were profiled by immunosequencing and related to cytomegalovirus serostatus. Alongside the repertoire data, information on donor age, sex, ethnicity and CMV serostatus was compiled. Among the roughly 430 genotyped donors, approximately 77% belonged to the genetic ancestry cluster associated with self-reported Caucasian donors. The study aimed to test whether signatures of past pathogen exposure could be identified by cataloging public T cell receptors. The number of typed donors differed by locus: about 620-640 for A, B, C, DRB1 and DQB1; 500 to 550 for DQA1; 606 for DPA1; and some 470 for DPB1. All discovery cohort repertoires had been generated on a single sequencing platform. Along with the roughly 670-subject first cohort, a separate validation cohort of over a hundred different subjects was used. HLA typing covered class I and class II loci at four-digit resolution.

The cohort comprised fewer than 700 healthy bone marrow donors. At the time of sampling, all cohort members were nominally healthy, though unrecorded immune exposures were likely present. The donor was CMV seropositive and belonged to the group of 250 to 300 seropositive cohort members. Each donor provided a peripheral blood sample, and peripheral blood mononuclear cells were used for TCR beta sequencing. Genomic DNA extraction from the blood cell samples was performed with the Qiagen DNeasy Blood Extraction Kit. The study at large found these results: The authors suggested that the approach could potentially be generalized to other disease states and immunological phenotypes. In a later genetic analysis, a missense DCLRE1C variant was associated with V-gene and J-gene trimming of TCR beta chains, and the association was replicated in an independent cohort. Broadly in line with IMGT annotations, most TCR beta V segments showed up in productive rearrangements about 87% or about 30% of the time in an earlier analysis of a few hundred of the donors. According to a later analysis, parvovirus B19, influenza, CMV and Epstein-Barr virus appeared linked to several top co-occurrence clusters. Correlated functional status among segregating V segments might be attributable to linkage disequilibrium, but an unknown experimental factor could not be ruled out. While some public TCRs were present in many individuals, most TCR sequences turned up only very rarely across donors. In a later analysis, about 17,000 TCR beta sequences were associated with specific HLA alleles at a false discovery rate of 0.05. In vitro tests confirmed that a few of the cytomegalovirus-associated TCR beta chains recognize cytomegalovirus antigens. Cytomegalovirus status was reported to be diagnosed by the classifier with high specificity and sensitivity in both the original and validation cohorts. In a later analysis, the rate of TCR association differed among HLA loci, with DRB1 alleles having the most associated TCRs and HLA-C alleles having the fewest. The study gave a list of 150 to 200 TCR beta chains associated with cytomegalovirus. Strong co-occurrence of HLA alleles, especially DR and DQ, made assigning TCR associations to individual alleles difficult. For the cohort, immune exposure information was limited to CMV serostatus. A later genetic analysis reported fewer N-insertions in productive TCRs among donors in an Asian-associated ancestry cluster than the roughly 650-donor mean. Sequencing depth was assumed to be roughly uniform across donors in the presence/absence analyses, though that assumption may not hold. A further reported finding was that TCR beta sequences accurately predicted the HLA-A and HLA-B alleles for most subjects in the first cohort. In a later analysis, HLA-associated TCR beta chains showed more clonal expansion and lower generation probabilities than non-associated chains that were equally common. A cluster of highly shared sequence variants was judged likely to be a technical artifact of the sequencing pipeline. In a later analysis, most CMV-associated TCR beta chains were found to appear HLA-restricted, with HLA associations seemingly driven largely by CMV exposure. Because some donors lacked HLA typing at each locus, the association tests relied only on the typed subset. Because counts were too low, about 18 rarely observed V segments, including chromosome 9 orphons, were left out of the earlier analysis of several hundred of the donors. Some IMGT-functional V segments, including TRBV6-2 and TRBV6-3, could not be distinguished by the 87-base-pair reads and were therefore excluded. Only TCR beta chains were sequenced in this cohort, and the absence of alpha or paired-chain data limited detectable features.

Sequencing was done on a sample of PBMCs. In this chain, TRBV4-1 is recombined with TRBJ1-1; TRBD1 is perhaps the D gene, given 5 matching bases. This receptor was identified in a woman younger than 30 in good health and CMV-seropositive. The CDR3 amino acid sequence is: CASEATGGGTEAFF. The nucleotide sequence reads as follows: TGCGCCAGCGAAGCCACGGGGGGAGGAACTGAAGCTTTCTTT.